This T cell receptor beta chain was obtained from a study of CD8 T cells in ankylosing spondylitis. One entry per CDR3 protein, called by TCRdb with MiXCR from the 5' RACE reads. The sample lists roughly 130,000 distinct CDR3 sequences, 6% to 8.5% seen once, with 12% in the top ten. Germline CDR1 MGHRA, CDR2 YSYEKL. CDR3 length: 16 amino acids. Trimming at V came to 8 bases and at J to 0 bases, leaving 11 bases not matched to a gene. Sample: blood, either unsorted or a sorted T cell fraction (not recorded which). The receptor comes from a male donor with ankylosing spondylitis or in good health (not recorded which). V usage is TRBV4-1 and J usage is TRBJ2-3; 7 nucleotides match TRBD2. DNA for the CDR3: TGCGCCAGCGGAAAGACCGGGACTATGAGCACAGATACGCAGTATTTT. Its protein is CASGKTGTMSTDTQYF.